This T cell receptor beta chain was recovered during a study of OX40 agonist ivuxolimab in advanced cancers. The study in broad terms: Ivuxolimab was an agonistic, fully human IgG2 monoclonal antibody directed against OX40 (CD134), a costimulatory receptor. Intravenous ivuxolimab was administered to patients every 2 weeks at six dose levels: 0.01, 0.1, 0.3, 1.5, 3 and 10 mg/kg. Three dose-escalation patients achieved partial responses, one with hepatocellular carcinoma and two with cutaneous melanoma. The monotherapy dose-escalation portion (N ≈ 50 patients) of the phase I ivuxolimab trial is reported in the paper. A male proportion of roughly 80% and a mean age of 60 years, ranging from 23 to 79, were recorded for the dose-escalation cohort. Patients were allowed to have had prior anti-PD-1, anti-PD-L1 or anti-CTLA-4 therapy, and approximately 40% of the dose-escalation patients had been treated with checkpoint inhibitors. Peripheral TCRbeta sequencing aimed to test whether ivuxolimab altered TCR sequence diversity and caused clonal T-cell expansion. Of the roughly 50 dose-escalation patients, hepatocellular carcinoma was present in about 20, melanoma in roughly 15, renal cell carcinoma in 9 and head and neck cancer in 9. Broad study findings and their caveats: Partial responders in the 0.1-3.0 mg/kg groups had among the lowest normalized peripheral clonal expansion, especially among CD8+ T cells. After ivuxolimab, expanded clones were on average more numerous among CD8+ T cells than among CD4+ T cells. At doses of 0.1 to 3.0 mg/kg, clonal expansion of both CD4+ and CD8+ T cells in blood was seen between baseline and week 6. Low levels of normalized T-cell clonal expansion were also seen in some patients who did not respond. The antigen specificity of the clonally expanded peripheral T cells was not determined.

Only a few counts were recorded for this clone. There is no known antigen for this receptor. Base qualities are not recorded, but no much larger clone differs from it by a single base. Via the germline V gene (reference sequence), CDR1 is GTSNPN and CDR2 SVGIG. V is cut back by 7 bases and J by 7 bases, with 11 bases in the junction unmatched. Taken from cysteine to phenylalanine, the CDR3 has 15 residues. The retained sequence is limited to the CDR3, 45 bases, with the frame set at the first base. The trial excluded patients who had a history of autoimmune disease or who were on systemic immunosuppression. Peripheral blood for TCR sequencing was drawn from every dose cohort at baseline, at cycle 4 day 1 and at cycle 7 day 1. Samples were obtained from an open-label, multicenter, first-in-human phase I dose-escalation trial of ivuxolimab. The trial enrolled adults with locally advanced or metastatic head and neck squamous cell, hepatocellular, melanoma or renal cell carcinoma. CD4+ and CD8+ T cells were sorted separately from peripheral blood before TCR sequencing.

For sequencing of the TCRbeta CDR3 region, genomic DNA was extracted from the sorted cells. TCRbeta CDR3 regions were sequenced using the immunoSEQ Assay. This immuneACCESS table, as held by TCRdb, lists in-frame sequences with V and J called but not all clones. Of the missing ones, under half trace to an unresolved V gene in checked studies; the others have no known cause. The sample contains around 35,000 clones, 78% of them found a single time. The ten largest clones capture roughly 13% of the sample. The sample here was CD4+ or CD8+ T cells sorted from blood, taken in a trial of the OX40 agonist ivuxolimab. The rearrangement joined TRBV30 to TRBJ1-5; TRBD1 lines up with 12 middle nucleotides. This receptor was obtained from an adult with an advanced solid tumor such as melanoma, head and neck, liver or kidney cancer. This receptor carries the CDR3 CALADGTGGGQPQHF. The DNA reads as follows: TGTGCCTTAGCCGATGGGACAGGGGGCGGGCAGCCCCAGCATTTT.